This note documents a single TCR beta chain sequence. Per the germline V gene, CDR1 is MNHEY and CDR2 is SVGAGI. V lost 4 bases to trimming and J lost 5 bases, with 9 bases between them. This CDR3 region has 13 residues. Per the original data handling: For nucleated cells, counts were estimated from reference gene primer amplification. The assay was immunoSEQ multiplex PCR, and TCRdb's table has in-frame clones only and misses some. Clone size and V and J calls were adopted from that table, with D and trimming inferred from the DNA. This table holds about 220,000 clones, roughly 85% found once. These data originate in a study of blood T cell repertoires in COVID-19. Study at large: COVID-19 samples, acute and convalescent, were from the United States, Italy and Spain. The cDNA or gDNA used as material had been derived from T cells, B-cell-depleted T cells, or PBMCs.

Seattle's enrolled individuals joined amid active infection and were then monitored longitudinally. This clonotype was obtained from a woman aged 70 to 79 with COVID-19, enrolled during active disease. The sequenced sample consisted of peripheral blood. The V gene is TRBV6-5, the J gene TRBJ1-5, with TRBD1 as a possible D gene (6 bases). The CDR3 coding sequence is TGTGCCAGCAGTTCTGGACAGTATCAGCCCCAGCATTTT. Amino acid sequence: CASSSGQYQPQHF.